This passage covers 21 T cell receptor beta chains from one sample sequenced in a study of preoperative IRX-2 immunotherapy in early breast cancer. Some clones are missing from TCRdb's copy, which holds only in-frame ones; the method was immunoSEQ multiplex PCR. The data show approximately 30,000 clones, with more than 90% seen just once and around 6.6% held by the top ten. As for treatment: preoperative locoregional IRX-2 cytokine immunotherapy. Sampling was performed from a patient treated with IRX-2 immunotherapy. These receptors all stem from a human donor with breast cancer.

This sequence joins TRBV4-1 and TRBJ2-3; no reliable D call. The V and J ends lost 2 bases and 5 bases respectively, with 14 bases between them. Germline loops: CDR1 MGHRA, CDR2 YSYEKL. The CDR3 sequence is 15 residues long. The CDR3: CASSQQDRGGDTQYF. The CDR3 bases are TGCGCCAGCAGCCAACAAGACCGAGGTGGAGATACGCAGTATTTT.

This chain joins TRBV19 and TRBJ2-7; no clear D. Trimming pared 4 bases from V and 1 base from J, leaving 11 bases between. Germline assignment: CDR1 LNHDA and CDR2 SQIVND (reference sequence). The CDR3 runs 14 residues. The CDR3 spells CASSTPRSSYEQYF. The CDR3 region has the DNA TGTGCCAGTAGTACCCCCAGGAGTTCCTACGAGCAGTACTTC.

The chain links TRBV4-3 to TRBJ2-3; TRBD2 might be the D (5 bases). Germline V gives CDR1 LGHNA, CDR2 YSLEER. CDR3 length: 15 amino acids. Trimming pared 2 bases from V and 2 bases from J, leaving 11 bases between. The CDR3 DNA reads TGCGCCAGCAGCCAAATCGAGCGGTCCACAGATACGCAGTATTTT. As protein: CASSQIERSTDTQYF.

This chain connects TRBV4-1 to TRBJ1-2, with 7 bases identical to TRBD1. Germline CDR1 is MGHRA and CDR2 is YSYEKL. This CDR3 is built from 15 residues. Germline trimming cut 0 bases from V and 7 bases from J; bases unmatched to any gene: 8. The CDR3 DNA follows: TGCGCCAGCAGCCAAGAGGGGGCACAGGGGTCTGGCTACACCTTC. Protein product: CASSQEGAQGSGYTF.

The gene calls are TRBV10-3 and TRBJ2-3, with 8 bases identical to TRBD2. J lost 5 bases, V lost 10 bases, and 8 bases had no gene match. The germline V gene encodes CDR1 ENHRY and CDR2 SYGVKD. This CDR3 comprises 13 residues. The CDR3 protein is CATPGLGVDTQYF. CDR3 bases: TGTGCCACCCCGGGACTAGGGGTAGATACGCAGTATTTT.

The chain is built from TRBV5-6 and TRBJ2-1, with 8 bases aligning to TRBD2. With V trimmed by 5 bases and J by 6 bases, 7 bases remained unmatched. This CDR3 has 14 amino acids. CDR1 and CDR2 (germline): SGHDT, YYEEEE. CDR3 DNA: TGTGCCAGCAGTTCCGGACTAGCCGTCAATGAGCAGTTCTTC. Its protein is CASSSGLAVNEQFF.

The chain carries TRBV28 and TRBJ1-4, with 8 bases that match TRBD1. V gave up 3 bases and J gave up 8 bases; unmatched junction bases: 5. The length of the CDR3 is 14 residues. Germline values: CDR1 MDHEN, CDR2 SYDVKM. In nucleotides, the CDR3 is TGTGCCAGCAGTTTGTGGGACAGGCACGAAAAACTGTTTTTT. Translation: CASSLWDRHEKLFF.

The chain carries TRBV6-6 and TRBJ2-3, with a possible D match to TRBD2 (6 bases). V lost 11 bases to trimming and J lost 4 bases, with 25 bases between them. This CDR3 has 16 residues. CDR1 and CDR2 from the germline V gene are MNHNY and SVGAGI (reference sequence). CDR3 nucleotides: TGTGCCGGACTACAGGAAGGGCCTCCCCACCCAGATACGCAGTATTTT. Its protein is CAGLQEGPPHPDTQYF.

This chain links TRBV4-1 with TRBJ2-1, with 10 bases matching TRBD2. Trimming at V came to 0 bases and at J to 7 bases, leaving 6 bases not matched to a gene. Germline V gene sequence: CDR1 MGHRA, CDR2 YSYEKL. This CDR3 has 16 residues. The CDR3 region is CASSQDELAGDNEQFF. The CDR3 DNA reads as TGCGCCAGCAGCCAAGATGAGCTAGCGGGAGATAATGAGCAGTTCTTC.

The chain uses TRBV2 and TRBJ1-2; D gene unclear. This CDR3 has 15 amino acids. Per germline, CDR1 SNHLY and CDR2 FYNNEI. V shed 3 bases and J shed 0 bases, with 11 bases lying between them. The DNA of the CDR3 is TGTGCCAGCAGTGACGGACGGAGATCTAACTATGGCTACACCTTC. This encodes CASSDGRRSNYGYTF.

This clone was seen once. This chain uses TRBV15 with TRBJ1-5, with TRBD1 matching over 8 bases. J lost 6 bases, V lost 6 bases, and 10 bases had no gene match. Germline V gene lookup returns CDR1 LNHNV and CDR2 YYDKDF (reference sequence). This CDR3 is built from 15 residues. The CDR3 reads CATRYDRGWAQPQHF. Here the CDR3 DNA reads TGTGCCACCAGATACGACAGGGGATGGGCTCAGCCCCAGCATTTT.

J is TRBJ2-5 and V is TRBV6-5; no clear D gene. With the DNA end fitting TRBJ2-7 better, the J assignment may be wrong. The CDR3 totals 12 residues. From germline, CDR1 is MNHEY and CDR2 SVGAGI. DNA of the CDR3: TGTGCCAGCAGGGGAAGCTCCTACGAGCAGTACTTC. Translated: CASRGSSYEQYF.

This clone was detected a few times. For the CDR3, the DNA is TGTGCCAGCAGCCACTTGCGGGTGGATCAGCCCCAGCATTTT. Protein sequence: CASSHLRVDQPQHF. The genes are TRBV2 and TRBJ1-5; D unclear. Germline V gives CDR1 SNHLY, CDR2 FYNNEI. The CDR3 spans 14 residues. V gave up 6 bases and J gave up 5 bases, with 14 bases separating them.

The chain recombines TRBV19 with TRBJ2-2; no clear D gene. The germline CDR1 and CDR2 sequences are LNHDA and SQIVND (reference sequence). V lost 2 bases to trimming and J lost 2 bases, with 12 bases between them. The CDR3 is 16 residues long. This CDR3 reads CASSIQGPPNTGELFF. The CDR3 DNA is TGTGCCAGTAGTATACAAGGGCCTCCCAACACCGGGGAGCTGTTTTTT.

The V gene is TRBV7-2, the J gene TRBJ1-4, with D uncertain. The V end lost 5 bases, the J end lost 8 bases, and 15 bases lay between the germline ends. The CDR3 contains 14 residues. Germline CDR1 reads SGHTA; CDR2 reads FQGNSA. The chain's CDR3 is CASSPPGIGEKLFF. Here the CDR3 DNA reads TGTGCCAGCAGCCCGCCCGGGATCGGCGAAAAACTGTTTTTT.

Here the CDR3 reads CASSLGESGYTF. The CDR3 DNA is TGCGCCAGCAGCTTAGGGGAGTCTGGCTACACCTTC. V and J are TRBV5-1 and TRBJ1-2; tentatively, D is TRBD1 (5 bases). The V end was cut by 2 bases, the J end by 7 bases, with 9 bases between. This CDR3 contains 12 residues. The germline V gene encodes CDR1 SGHRS and CDR2 YFSETQ.

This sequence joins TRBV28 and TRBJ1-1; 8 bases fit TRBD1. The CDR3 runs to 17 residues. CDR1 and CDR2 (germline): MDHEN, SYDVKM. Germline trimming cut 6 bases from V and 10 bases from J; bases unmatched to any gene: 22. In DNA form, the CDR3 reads TGTGCCAGCAGCCTCATAGGCTCTAGGACAGGGCGGTGGGGAGCTTTCTTT. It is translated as CASSLIGSRTGRWGAFF.

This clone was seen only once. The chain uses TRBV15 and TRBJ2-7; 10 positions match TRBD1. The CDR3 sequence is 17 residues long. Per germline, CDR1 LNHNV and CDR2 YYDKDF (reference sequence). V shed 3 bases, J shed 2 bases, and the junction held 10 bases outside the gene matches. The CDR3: CATSSTAPGTGAYEQYF. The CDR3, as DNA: TGTGCCACCAGCAGCACTGCCCCCGGGACAGGGGCCTACGAGCAGTACTTC.

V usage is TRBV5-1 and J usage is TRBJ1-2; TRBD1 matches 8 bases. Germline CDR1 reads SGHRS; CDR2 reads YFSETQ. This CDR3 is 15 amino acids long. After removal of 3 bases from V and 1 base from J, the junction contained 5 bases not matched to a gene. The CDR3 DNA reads TGCGCCAGCAGCTGGGGGGGACAGGATAACTATGGCTACACCTTC. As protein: CASSWGGQDNYGYTF.

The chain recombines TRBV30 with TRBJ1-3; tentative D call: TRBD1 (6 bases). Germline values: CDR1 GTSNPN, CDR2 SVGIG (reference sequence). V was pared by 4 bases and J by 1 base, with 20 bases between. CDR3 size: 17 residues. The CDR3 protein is CAWTQLLQGTSGNTIYF. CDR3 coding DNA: TGTGCCTGGACCCAACTACTACAGGGCACTTCTGGAAACACCATATATTTT.

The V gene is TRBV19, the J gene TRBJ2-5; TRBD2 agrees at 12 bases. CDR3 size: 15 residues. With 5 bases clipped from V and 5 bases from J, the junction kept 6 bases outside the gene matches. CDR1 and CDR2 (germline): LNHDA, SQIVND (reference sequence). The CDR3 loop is CASSPRTSGDETQYF. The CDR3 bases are TGTGCCAGTAGTCCCAGGACTAGCGGGGATGAGACCCAGTACTTC.